This T cell receptor (beta chain) was retrieved from a study of vaccination effects on CD4 cells after COVID-19. Study as a whole: Under the ViraFEST assay, PBMC were stimulated with viral peptide pools so that antigen-specific CD4+ T cells expanded. Sequencing was performed afterwards. The participants, recipients of two vaccine doses, got either BNT162b2 or mRNA-1273.

V was trimmed by 8 bases and J by 1 base, leaving 14 bases between them. This CDR3 has 14 residues. CDR1 is MDHEN and CDR2 is SYDVKM in the germline V gene. Points from the study as a whole: Marked contraction was observed in infection-induced and vaccine-induced clones late after vaccination.

This table comes from immunoSEQ multiplex PCR, and its TCRdb copy is limited to in-frame clones, with some not included. The sample holds over 45,000 clones; 60% to 85% are singletons and the top ten take around 3.3%. Following 10 days of culture, CD4+ T cells were isolated. Notes on this clone: Its antigen remains unidentified.

The sequencing here drew on CD4+ T cells from PBMCs cultured without peptide, taken before COVID-19 vaccination. V and J are TRBV28 and TRBJ2-5, with D tentatively TRBD2 (6 bases). This sequence originates from a human donor who received a COVID-19 vaccine. The CDR3 loop reads CASGAHGGQETQYF. In DNA form, the CDR3 reads TGTGCCAGCGGGGCCCACGGGGGCCAAGAGACCCAGTACTTC.